This T cell receptor (beta chain) was obtained from a study of blood T cells in healthy people across ages. Collection of around 10 milliliters of peripheral blood was performed for each donor. The authors extracted at least 5.5 micrograms of total RNA per sample. Study-wide points: Estimates of total diversity, which came from one million sequenced T cells, were considered to be underestimates. Donor CMV infection status was unknown, possibly confounding age-related changes in expanded clonotypes.

On this clonotype: Its antigen is unidentified.

V was shortened by 0 bases and J by 4 bases, with 12 bases between the two germline ends. Per the germline V gene, CDR1 is MNHEY and CDR2 is SMNVEV (reference sequence). This CDR3 region has 15 residues. Primers used in a second PCR of about 7 to 12 cycles were a sample-barcoded 5' primer and a J-beta primer mix. MiXCR was run by TCRdb on the 5' RACE reads, yielding one entry per CDR3 protein. The sample consists of 1.5 million or so distinct CDR3 sequences, around 40% of them appearing once. The V and J genes are TRBV27 and TRBJ1-1; a weak D match, TRBD1 (5 bases). The receptor comes from a woman between 18 and 30 years old in good health. The sequenced material came from blood. The CDR3 region has the DNA TGTGCCAGCAGTTTATCGTTGGAGGGGAGCACTGAAGCTTTCTTT. Translated, it gives CASSLSLEGSTEAFF.